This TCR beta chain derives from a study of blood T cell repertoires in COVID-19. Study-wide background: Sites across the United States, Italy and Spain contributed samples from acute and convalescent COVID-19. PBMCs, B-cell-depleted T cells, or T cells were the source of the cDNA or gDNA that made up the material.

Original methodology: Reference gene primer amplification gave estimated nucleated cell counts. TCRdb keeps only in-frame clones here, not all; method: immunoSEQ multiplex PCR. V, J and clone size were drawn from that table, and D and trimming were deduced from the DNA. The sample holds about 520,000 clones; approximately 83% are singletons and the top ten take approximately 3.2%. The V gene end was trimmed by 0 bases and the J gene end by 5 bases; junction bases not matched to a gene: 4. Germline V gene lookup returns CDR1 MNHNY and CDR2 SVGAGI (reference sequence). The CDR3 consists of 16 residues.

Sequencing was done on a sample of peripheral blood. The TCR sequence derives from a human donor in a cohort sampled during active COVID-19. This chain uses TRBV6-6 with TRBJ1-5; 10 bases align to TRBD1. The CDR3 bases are TGTGCCAGCAGTTACTCTTCGGGGACAGGGGATCAGCCCCAGCATTTT. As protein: CASSYSSGTGDQPQHF.